A selection of T cell receptor beta chains follows, all from one sample in a study of cytomegalovirus exposure and HLA in healthy donors. Sequenced by immunoSEQ multiplex PCR; TCRdb stores in-frame clones only, minus some. Of approximately 150,000 clones listed, around 80% are singletons. The specimen sequenced was PBMCs. The receptors originated from a middle-aged woman in good health and CMV-seronegative. CDR3s include the opening cysteine and the closing phenylalanine or tryptophan. The D gene is left open where the match is weak. Clone size appears in some rows only: once, few, many, or a class for an expanded clone.

CDR3 protein: CASSVDMRTLHF; CDR3 DNA: TGTGCCAGCAGCGTGGACATGCGAACCCTCCACTTT; V gene: TRBV11-3; clone size: NA; D gene: NA; J gene: TRBJ1-6
CDR3 protein: CATTRLAGVGETQYF; CDR3 DNA: TGTGCCACCACTAGACTAGCGGGAGTGGGAGAGACCCAGTACTTC; V gene: TRBV2; clone size: NA; D gene: TRBD2; J gene: TRBJ2-5
CDR3 protein: CASSPSAVTASAQYF; CDR3 DNA: TGTGCCAGCAGCCCCAGCGCCGTCACGGCTTCGGCCCAGTACTTC; V gene: TRBV7-9; clone size: NA; D gene: NA; J gene: TRBJ2-5
CDR3 protein: CASSLSRTGRSPYEQYF; CDR3 DNA: TGTGCCAGCAGTTTATCTAGGACAGGGCGATCCCCCTACGAGCAGTACTTC; V gene: TRBV28; clone size: NA; D gene: TRBD1; J gene: TRBJ2-7
CDR3 protein: CASSIGRGNTEAFF; CDR3 DNA: TGTGCCAGTAGTATAGGCAGGGGGAACACTGAAGCTTTCTTT; V gene: TRBV19; clone size: NA; D gene: NA; J gene: TRBJ1-1
CDR3 protein: CASSGQERTDTQYF; CDR3 DNA: TGTGCCAGCAGCGGGCAGGAGCGGACAGATACGCAGTATTTT; V gene: TRBV6-1; clone size: once; D gene: NA; J gene: TRBJ2-3
CDR3 protein: CASSQAHRRGAPDTQYF; CDR3 DNA: TGTGCCAGCAGCCAAGCTCATCGTCGGGGGGCCCCAGATACGCAGTATTTT; V gene: TRBV4-2; clone size: NA; D gene: NA; J gene: TRBJ2-3
CDR3 protein: CASSARQGPGKNIQYF; CDR3 DNA: TGTGCCAGCAGCGCCCGGCAGGGGCCTGGCAAAAACATTCAGTACTTC; V gene: TRBV5-4; clone size: NA; D gene: NA; J gene: TRBJ2-4
CDR3 protein: CASGLGQGGTDTQYF; CDR3 DNA: TGTGCTAGTGGTTTGGGACAGGGTGGCACAGATACGCAGTATTTT; V gene: TRBV12-5; clone size: NA; D gene: TRBD1; J gene: TRBJ2-3
CDR3 protein: CASSVRDRVGGYTF; CDR3 DNA: TGTGCCAGCAGCGTTCGGGACAGGGTGGGCGGCTACACCTTC; V gene: TRBV21-1; clone size: NA; D gene: NA; J gene: TRBJ1-2
CDR3 protein: CSSSLGLAGARPDTQYF; CDR3 DNA: TGTTCCAGCAGCTTAGGACTAGCGGGGGCGCGGCCAGATACGCAGTATTTT; V gene: TRBV7-9; clone size: NA; D gene: TRBD2; J gene: TRBJ2-3